This T cell receptor (beta chain) is drawn from a study of blood T cell repertoires in COVID-19. Study-wide context: The United States, Italy and Spain supplied acute and convalescent COVID-19 samples. Nucleic acid was either cDNA or gDNA, and it came from T cells, B-cell-depleted T cells, or PBMCs.

In the original processing: Reference gene primers were amplified, and this amplification served to estimate nucleated cell counts. Sequenced by immunoSEQ multiplex PCR; TCRdb stores in-frame clones only, minus some. The V and J calls and the clone size are those of that table, but D and trimming were determined from the DNA. The table records more than 90,000 clones, roughly 85% of them present only once. This CDR3 is 16 amino acids long. In germline, CDR1 is MDHEN, CDR2 SYDVKM. With 4 bases clipped from V and 5 bases from J, the junction kept 9 bases outside the gene matches. The chain joins TRBV28 to TRBJ2-5; 11 bases agree with TRBD2. The sequence was obtained from a man aged 35 to 55 with acute or convalescent COVID-19. The sequenced sample consisted of peripheral blood. For the CDR3, the DNA is TGTGCCAGCAGTTCCCCCCAACTAGCGGGAGTGGAGACCCAGTACTTC. This translates into CASSSPQLAGVETQYF.